The 11 T cell receptor beta chains presented below share a single source sample, sequenced in a study of blood T cells in healthy people across ages. Together with a sample-barcoded 5' primer, a J-beta primer mix was included in a second PCR lasting about 6 to 11 cycles. TCRdb reanalysed the 5' RACE reads using MiXCR and keeps one entry per CDR3 protein. The sample contains about 1.4 million distinct CDR3 sequences, around 59% of which appear only once. The sequenced material came from blood. Receptor source: a man aged 18 to 30 in good health.

This rearrangement joins TRBV7-2 to TRBJ2-1; D ambiguous. Per the germline V gene, CDR1 is SGHTA and CDR2 is FQGNSA. The length of the CDR3 is 13 residues. V lost 5 bases and J lost 6, with 11 bases in between. CDR3 sequence reads: CASSQITTNEQFF. The CDR3 DNA is TGTGCCAGCAGCCAAATCACTACCAATGAGCAGTTCTTC.

Comments on this clonotype: An end of the junction does not agree with germline; a read error may underlie this. The rearrangement uses TRBV20-1 and TRBJ2-1, with 7 bases matching TRBD2. The CDR3 spans 14 residues. The germline V gene has CDR1 DFQATT and CDR2 SNEGSKA (reference sequence). The CDR3 nucleotides are TGCAGTACTAGTGACAGCGGGACCTACAATGAGCAGTTCTTC. It is translated as CSTSDSGTYNEQFF.

The chain combines TRBV30 with TRBJ2-1; maybe TRBD2 (5 bases). The CDR3 loop spans 12 amino acids. The V end lost 1 base, the J end lost 9 bases, and 10 bases lay between the germline ends. Germline CDR1 is GTSNPN and CDR2 is SVGIG (reference sequence). The CDR3 protein is CAWSGGSSEQFF. The CDR3 DNA sequence: TGTGCCTGGAGTGGAGGGAGCAGTGAGCAGTTCTTC.

This clonotype showed up just a few times. The chain employs TRBV27 and TRBJ2-7; D is unresolved. The CDR3 extends over 13 amino acids. Germline-derived CDR1 and CDR2 are MNHEY and SMNVEV (reference sequence). V shed 4 bases and J shed 4 bases, with 11 bases lying between them. The CDR3: CASSYRVHYEQYF. CDR3 nucleotides: TGTGCCAGCAGTTACCGGGTCCATTACGAGCAGTACTTC.

The V and J genes are TRBV25-1 and TRBJ1-1; TRBD1 is a possible D gene (5 bases). The germline V gene has CDR1 MGHDK and CDR2 SYGVNS. V lost 3 bases, J lost 8 bases, and 7 bases lay in between. The CDR3 is made up of 11 amino acids. CDR3 DNA: TGTGCCAGCAGTGATCCAGGGGAAGCTTTCTTT. Translated, it gives CASSDPGEAFF.

This clonotype has a handful of counts. The chain employs TRBV29-1 and TRBJ1-2, with D tentatively TRBD1 (5 bases). The CDR3 has 11 amino acids. The germline V gene has CDR1 SQVTM and CDR2 ANQGSEA. Trimming left V 5 bases short and J 4 bases short, with 8 bases between. Written as DNA, the CDR3 is TGCAGCGTTTGGGGGGTCTATGGCTACACCTTC. Protein sequence: CSVWGVYGYTF.

A single count supports this clonotype. The V call is TRBV7-9, the J call TRBJ2-3; 9 bases agree with TRBD1. CDR1 and CDR2 (germline): SEHNR, FQNEAQ (reference sequence). The CDR3 is made up of 16 amino acids. With V trimmed by 4 bases and J by 2 bases, 7 bases remained unmatched. For the CDR3, the DNA is TGTGCCAGCAGCTCCCGGGACAGGGCTTACACAGATACGCAGTATTTT. Its translation is CASSSRDRAYTDTQYF. Drawing the rest from reference TRBV7-9 and TRBJ2-3, the complete variable domain is DTGVSQNPRHKITKRGQNVTFRCDPISEHNRLYWYRQTLGQGPEFLTYFQNEAQLEKSRLLSDRFSAERPKGSFSTLEIQRTEQGDSAMYLCASSSRDRAYTDTQYFGPGTRLTVL.

The V and J genes are TRBV10-3 and TRBJ2-1, with D perhaps matching TRBD2 (6 bases). V was shortened by 11 bases and J by 6 bases, with 17 bases between the two germline ends. Germline V gene lookup returns CDR1 ENHRY and CDR2 SYGVKD. The CDR3 runs to 13 residues. CDR3 residues: CAVSGMGGNEQFF. CDR3 DNA: TGTGCCGTCTCGGGTATGGGAGGCAATGAGCAGTTCTTC.

This clonotype has more than one count but fewer than ten. This rearrangement joins TRBV25-1 to TRBJ2-7; 7 nucleotides line up with TRBD1. Per germline, CDR1 MGHDK and CDR2 SYGVNS. The CDR3 has 16 amino acids. After removal of 5 bases from V and 4 bases from J, the junction contained 14 bases not matched to a gene. The CDR3 DNA follows: TGTGCCAGCAGTCCCCCGGGACAGTATTGTTGGTACGAGCAGTACTTC. Its translation: CASSPPGQYCWYEQYF.

The gene calls are TRBV5-5 and TRBJ2-2; either TRBD1 or TRBD2 may supply D (5 bases each). With 4 bases removed from V and 5 bases from J, the gap between germline ends came to 18 bases. Germline CDR1 SGHKS, CDR2 YYEKEE (reference sequence). The CDR3 loop spans 16 amino acids. Written as DNA, the CDR3 is TGTGCCAGCAGCCGCCGAGGGGCGAGGGGTACCGGGGAGCTGTTTTTT. It specifies CASSRRGARGTGELFF.

The genes are TRBV20-1 and TRBJ2-7; D is possibly TRBD1 (6 bases). This CDR3 spans 14 amino acids. Trimming stripped 4 bases from V and 2 bases from J, with 15 bases between. Per the germline V gene, CDR1 is DFQATT and CDR2 is SNEGSKA (reference sequence). The CDR3 reads CSANRDLRTYEQYF. CDR3 nucleotide sequence: TGCAGTGCTAACAGGGACCTTCGAACCTACGAGCAGTACTTC.